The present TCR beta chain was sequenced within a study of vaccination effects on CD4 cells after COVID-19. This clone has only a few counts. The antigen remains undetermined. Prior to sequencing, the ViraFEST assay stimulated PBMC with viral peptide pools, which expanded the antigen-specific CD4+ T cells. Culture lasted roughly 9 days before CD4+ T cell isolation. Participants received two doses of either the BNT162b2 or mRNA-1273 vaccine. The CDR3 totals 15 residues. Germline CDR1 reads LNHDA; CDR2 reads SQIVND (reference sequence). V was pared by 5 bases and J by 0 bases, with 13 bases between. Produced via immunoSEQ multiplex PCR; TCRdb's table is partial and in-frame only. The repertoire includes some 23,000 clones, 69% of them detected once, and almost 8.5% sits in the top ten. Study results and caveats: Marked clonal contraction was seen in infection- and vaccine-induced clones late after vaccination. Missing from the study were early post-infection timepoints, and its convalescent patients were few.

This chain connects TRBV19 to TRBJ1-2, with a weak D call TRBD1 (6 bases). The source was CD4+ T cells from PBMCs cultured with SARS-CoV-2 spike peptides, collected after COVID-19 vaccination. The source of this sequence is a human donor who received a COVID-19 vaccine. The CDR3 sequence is CASSPHRDANYGYTF. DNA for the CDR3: TGTGCCAGTAGTCCCCACAGGGATGCTAACTATGGCTACACCTTC. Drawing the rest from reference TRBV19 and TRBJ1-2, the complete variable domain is DGGITQSPKYLFRKEGQNVTLSCEQNLNHDAMYWYRQDPGQGLRLIYYSQIVNDFQKGDIAEGYSVSREKKESFPLTVTSAQKNPTAFYLCASSPHRDANYGYTFGSGTRLTVV.